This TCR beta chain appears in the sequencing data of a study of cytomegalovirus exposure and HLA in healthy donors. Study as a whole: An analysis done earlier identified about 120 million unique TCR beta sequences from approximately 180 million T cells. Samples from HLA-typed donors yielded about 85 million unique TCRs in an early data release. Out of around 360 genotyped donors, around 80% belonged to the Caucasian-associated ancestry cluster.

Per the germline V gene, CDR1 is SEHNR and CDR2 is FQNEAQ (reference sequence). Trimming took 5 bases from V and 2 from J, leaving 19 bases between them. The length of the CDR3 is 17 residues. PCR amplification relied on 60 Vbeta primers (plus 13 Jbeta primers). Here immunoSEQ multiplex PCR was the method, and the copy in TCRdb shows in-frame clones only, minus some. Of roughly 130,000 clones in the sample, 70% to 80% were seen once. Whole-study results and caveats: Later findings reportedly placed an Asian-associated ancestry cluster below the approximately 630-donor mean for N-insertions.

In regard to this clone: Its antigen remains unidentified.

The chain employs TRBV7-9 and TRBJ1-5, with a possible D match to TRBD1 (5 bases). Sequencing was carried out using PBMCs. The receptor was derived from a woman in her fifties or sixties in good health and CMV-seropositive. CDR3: CASSQWFTGVGNQPQHF. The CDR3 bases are TGTGCCAGCAGCCAGTGGTTTACGGGGGTAGGCAATCAGCCCCAGCATTTT. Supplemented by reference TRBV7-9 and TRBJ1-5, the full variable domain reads DTGVSQNPRHKITKRGQNVTFRCDPISEHNRLYWYRQTLGQGPEFLTYFQNEAQLEKSRLLSDRFSAERPKGSFSTLEIQRTEQGDSAMYLCASSQWFTGVGNQPQHFGDGTRLSIL.